This T cell receptor beta chain emerged from a study of blood T cell repertoires in COVID-19. Study information: Researchers got acute and convalescent COVID-19 samples from the United States, Italy and Spain. Sample material is recorded as cDNA or gDNA derived from T cells, B-cell-depleted T cells, or PBMCs.

Sequencing used immunoSEQ multiplex PCR; TCRdb keeps in-frame clones, though not all of them. The table has 250,000 to 350,000 clones, around nine tenths seen once. The Seattle site enrolled patients during active infection and followed them longitudinally. The sequenced sample was peripheral blood. This TCR derives from a woman in her twenties or thirties with COVID-19, enrolled during active disease.

The CDR3 DNA is TGTGCCAGCAGCCCGACTAGCGGGAGTTATGAGACCCAGTACTTC. Protein: CASSPTSGSYETQYF. The rearrangement links TRBV9 to TRBJ2-5; 12 bases are a match to TRBD2. The V segment lost 4 bases and the J segment 5 bases; nucleotides outside the gene matches: 6. The germline V gene encodes CDR1 SGDLS and CDR2 YYNGEE. This CDR3 has 15 amino acids.